These T cell receptor beta chains were read from a single sample in a study of T cell changes during pregnancy in multiple sclerosis. Clones were read by immunoSEQ multiplex PCR, and TCRdb kept only the in-frame ones, dropping some. The table has 69,000 or so clones, approximately 90% seen once. This material consisted of peripheral blood, taken in the third trimester of pregnancy. These receptors all come from a female donor with multiple sclerosis, enrolled in a pregnancy study. The CDR3 runs from the conserved cysteine through the conserved F or W. Fields, in order: V gene, J gene, D gene, clone size, CDR3 protein, CDR3 DNA. A D gene is named only where the DNA matches it firmly. Some rows mark clone size as missing; the rest say once, few, many or name a class of expanded clone.

TRBV5-1,TRBJ1-1,TRBD1,-,CASKDRGANTEAFF,TGCGCCAGCAAGGACAGGGGGGCTAACACTGAAGCTTTCTTT
TRBV5-1,TRBJ1-5,-,-,CASSLQGSNQPQHF,TGCGCCAGCAGCTTGCAGGGAAGCAATCAGCCCCAGCATTTT
TRBV29-1,TRBJ1-5,-,-,CSVGQFNQPQHF,TGCAGCGTCGGACAGTTCAATCAGCCCCAGCATTTT
TRBV2,TRBJ2-5,-,-,CASSAPRGLETQYF,TGTGCCAGCAGTGCACCGCGGGGTCTGGAGACCCAGTACTTC
TRBV19,TRBJ1-1,-,-,CASSPGLNTEAFF,TGTGCCAGTAGTCCGGGACTTAACACTGAAGCTTTCTTT
TRBV11-1,TRBJ2-7,TRBD1,-,CASSSRQGAIYEQYF,TGTGCCAGCAGCTCGCGACAGGGGGCGATCTACGAGCAGTACTTC
TRBV5-6,TRBJ2-7,-,-,CASSLRTVEEQYF,TGTGCCAGCAGCTTGCGGACAGTTGAAGAGCAGTACTTC
TRBV5-4,TRBJ1-2,-,-,CASSLGHNYGYTF,TGTGCCAGCAGCTTGGGGCATAACTATGGCTACACCTTC
TRBV7-3,TRBJ2-3,TRBD1,once,CASSPGQTTDTQYF,TGTGCCAGCAGCCCGGGACAGACCACAGATACGCAGTATTTT
TRBV7-2,TRBJ1-5,TRBD1,-,CASSSRTGDNQPQHF,TGTGCCAGCAGCTCTAGGACAGGCGATAATCAGCCCCAGCATTTT
TRBV6-1,TRBJ2-1,TRBD2,-,CASSVGLAGNNEQFF,TGTGCCAGCAGTGTTGGACTAGCCGGTAACAATGAGCAGTTCTTC
TRBV5-1,TRBJ1-4,TRBD1,-,CASSQGQATNEKLFF,TGCGCCAGCAGCCAGGGACAGGCGACTAATGAAAAACTGTTTTTT
TRBV27,TRBJ2-7,TRBD1,-,CASSSPGQGADEQYF,TGTGCCAGCAGTTCGCCGGGACAGGGGGCGGACGAGCAGTACTTC
TRBV5-5,TRBJ2-3,TRBD1,-,CASSLDRGTDTQYF,TGTGCCAGCAGCTTGGACAGGGGGACAGATACGCAGTATTTT
TRBV7-9,TRBJ1-2,TRBD1,-,CASSSGTDMGSYTF,TGTGCCAGCAGCTCGGGGACAGATATGGGGAGCTACACCTTC
TRBV29-1,TRBJ2-3,TRBD2,-,CSVAGGGLGNTQYF,TGCAGCGTTGCTGGCGGGGGTCTGGGAAATACGCAGTATTTT
TRBV9,TRBJ2-1,-,-,CASSVSYASPYNEQFF,TGTGCCAGCAGCGTCTCGTACGCTAGCCCCTACAATGAGCAGTTCTTC
TRBV28,TRBJ2-5,TRBD1,-,CASSRLDRLETQYF,TGTGCCAGCAGCCGATTGGACAGGTTAGAGACCCAGTACTTC
TRBV9,TRBJ2-5,-,-,CASSVVGGGGLETQYF,TGTGCCAGCAGCGTAGTGGGAGGGGGGGGGCTGGAGACCCAGTACTTC
TRBV27,TRBJ2-7,-,-,CASSGESSTYEQYF,TGTGCCAGCAGCGGGGAATCCAGTACCTACGAGCAGTACTTC
TRBV28,TRBJ1-2,-,-,CASSLVREDYGYTF,TGTGCCAGCAGTTTAGTGAGGGAAGACTATGGCTACACCTTC
TRBV2,TRBJ1-2,-,-,CASSENGANYGYTF,TGTGCCAGCAGTGAAAACGGAGCTAACTATGGCTACACCTTC
TRBV5-1,TRBJ2-2,-,once,CASSWSPVDTGELFF,TGCGCCAGCAGCTGGAGCCCCGTAGATACCGGGGAGCTGTTTTTT
TRBV7-2,TRBJ2-7,TRBD1,-,CASSLRLTGQGFEQYF,TGTGCCAGCAGCTTACGGTTGACAGGACAGGGTTTCGAGCAGTACTTC
TRBV6-1,TRBJ1-1,TRBD1,-,CASSEYTGVLNTEAFF,TGTGCCAGCAGTGAATATACAGGGGTACTGAACACTGAAGCTTTCTTT
TRBV5-1,TRBJ1-2,TRBD1,-,CASSSRGTGYGYTF,TGCGCCAGCAGCTCCCGCGGGACAGGGTATGGCTACACCTTC